The source of this T cell receptor (beta chain) is a study of blood T cells in healthy people across ages. Researchers report isolating at least 7 million PBMCs per sample. The germline V and J ends were trimmed by 2 bases and 3 bases, with 14 bases remaining between them. The CDR3 is 15 amino acids. Germline lookup yields CDR1 KGHSH and CDR2 LQKENI. A second PCR of 7 to 11 cycles used a sample-barcoded 5' primer and a J-beta primer mix. TCRdb re-analysed the 5' RACE reads in MiXCR, keeping a single row per CDR3 protein. There are 850,000 to 1,000,000 distinct CDR3 sequences in the sample; about 48% occur only once, and around 15% lies in the top ten. Comments on this clonotype: Its specificity is not known.

Study results and limitations: Long-lived donors had more naive CD4+ cells and higher diversity than aged donors. Among T cells, TCR beta diversity per million cells dropped roughly linearly as age rose.

This TCR was recovered from a man between 25 and 39 years old in good health. Sequenced material: blood. The chain has TRBV18 and TRBJ2-7, with a weak D call TRBD2 (5 bases). The CDR3 region has the DNA TGTGCCAGCTCACCATCTAGCCCGCTGGGCTACGAGCAGTACTTC. It encodes CASSPSSPLGYEQYF.